This TCR beta chain is from a study of blood T cells in healthy people across ages. General observations from the study: Underestimates were what the diversity estimates from one million T cells were considered to be.

To note about this clonotype: Its matching antigen is unknown.

Then a second PCR, running roughly 6 to 11 cycles, was carried out with a sample-barcoded 5' primer and a J-beta primer mix. TCRdb re-derived calls from the 5' RACE reads in MiXCR, one entry per CDR3 protein. Here the sample spans about 640,000 distinct CDR3 sequences, approximately 50% being singletons. The CDR3 is made up of 17 amino acids. Germline values: CDR1 MNHNY, CDR2 SVGAGI (reference sequence). With V trimmed by 0 bases and J by 1 base, 3 bases remained unmatched. The clonotype was recovered from a man aged 55 to 69 in good health. Sample: blood. The chain couples TRBV6-6 to TRBJ2-5, with 12 nucleotides matching TRBD2. CDR3 loop: CASSYSPSGGGQETQYF. DNA of the CDR3: TGTGCCAGCAGTTACTCCCCTAGCGGGGGGGGCCAAGAGACCCAGTACTTC.